One and the same sample provided the 3 T cell receptor beta chains below, sequenced in a study of blood T cells in healthy people across ages. A sample-barcoded 5' primer and a J-beta primer mix were used in a second PCR of roughly 7 to 11 cycles. A single record per CDR3 protein comes from TCRdb applying MiXCR to the 5' RACE reads. The repertoire consists of over 600,000 distinct CDR3 sequences, with under 25% occurring once and the leading ten covering roughly 3.9%. The material sequenced was blood. The receptors were gathered from a man aged 70 or older in good health.

A few counts support this clonotype. This chain connects TRBV20-1 to TRBJ1-2; TRBD1 agrees at 7 bases. V dropped 6 bases and J dropped 4; count of bases not matched to a gene: 11. The CDR3 runs to 14 residues. Germline-derived CDR1 and CDR2 are DFQATT and SNEGSKA (reference sequence). DNA of the CDR3: TGCAGTGCCCCGGAGCGACAGGGACTCTATGGCTACACCTTC. Residues: CSAPERQGLYGYTF.

The J gene is TRBJ2-5, the V gene TRBV20-1, with 10 bases matching TRBD2. Germline CDR1 DFQATT, CDR2 SNEGSKA (reference sequence). The CDR3 loop spans 16 amino acids. V gave up 0 bases and J gave up 2 bases; unmatched junction bases: 6. CDR3 protein: CSARDGGLALQETQYF. CDR3 bases: TGCAGTGCTAGAGATGGGGGACTAGCGTTGCAAGAGACCCAGTACTTC.

This clonotype showed up just a few times. This chain uses TRBV5-1 with TRBJ1-2; 8 bases fit TRBD1. The V gene end was trimmed by 3 bases and the J gene end by 3 bases; junction bases not matched to a gene: 4. This CDR3 is built from 14 residues. The germline V gene encodes CDR1 SGHRS and CDR2 YFSETQ. The CDR3 DNA is TGCGCCAGCAGCTCAAGACAGGGGCACTATGGCTACACCTTC. Its protein is CASSSRQGHYGYTF.